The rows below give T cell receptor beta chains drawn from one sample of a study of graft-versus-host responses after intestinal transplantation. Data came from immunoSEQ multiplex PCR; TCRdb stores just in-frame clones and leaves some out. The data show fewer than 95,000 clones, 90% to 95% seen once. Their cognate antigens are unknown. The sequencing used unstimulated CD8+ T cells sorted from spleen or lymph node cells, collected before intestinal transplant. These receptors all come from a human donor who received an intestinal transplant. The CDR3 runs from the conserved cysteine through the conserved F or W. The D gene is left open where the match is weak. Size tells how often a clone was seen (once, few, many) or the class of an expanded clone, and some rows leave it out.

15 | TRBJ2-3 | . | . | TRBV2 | CASSEWRSRTDTQYF | TGTGCCAGCAGTGAATGGCGGAGCCGAACAGATACGCAGTATTTT
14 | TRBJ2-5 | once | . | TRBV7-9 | CASSLGYVGETQYF | TGTGCCAGCAGCTTAGGTTATGTCGGAGAGACCCAGTACTTC
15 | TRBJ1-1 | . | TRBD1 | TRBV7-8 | CASSSDRELNTEAFF | TGTGCCAGCAGCTCGGACAGGGAACTGAACACTGAAGCTTTCTTT
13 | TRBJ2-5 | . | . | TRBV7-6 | CASSLQFGETQYF | TGTGCCAGCAGCTTACAGTTCGGGGAGACCCAGTACTTC
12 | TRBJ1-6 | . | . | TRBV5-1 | CASGEGGAPLHF | TGCGCCAGCGGGGAAGGGGGTGCACCCCTCCACTTT
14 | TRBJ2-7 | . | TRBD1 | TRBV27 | CASSTRQGSYEQYF | TGTGCCAGCAGTACCCGACAGGGTTCCTACGAGCAGTACTTC
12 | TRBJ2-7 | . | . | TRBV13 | CASSHGQYEQYF | TGTGCCAGCAGCCACGGACAGTACGAGCAGTACTTC
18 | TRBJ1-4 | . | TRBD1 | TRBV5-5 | CASSLLSRTGTENEKLFF | TGTGCCAGCAGCTTGCTATCGAGGACCGGGACAGAGAATGAAAAACTGTTTTTT
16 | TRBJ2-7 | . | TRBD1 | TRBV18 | CASSPDGQGSSHEQYF | TGTGCCAGCTCACCGGACGGACAGGGGTCTTCCCACGAGCAGTACTTC
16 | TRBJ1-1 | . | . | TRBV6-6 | CASSYVARTLNTEAFF | TGTGCCAGCAGTTACGTGGCCCGGACATTGAACACTGAAGCTTTCTTT